In its sample, the clone carrying this TCR beta chain was seen many times. Antigen specificity is unknown. Amplification of TCR beta CDR3 regions used RNA as the template. HTBI primers were used for first-round RT-PCR of the TCR CDR3. TCRdb re-called the multiplex PCR reads with MiXCR, one entry per CDR3 protein. Of 380,000 or so distinct CDR3 sequences listed, about a fifth are singletons. This specimen belongs to a study of T cells in Graves' hyperthyroidism and ophthalmopathy. Notes on the study in general: A 13 V-J signature model discriminated ophthalmopathy versus stable hyperthyroidism. In blood, most of the thyroid clonotypes expanded above 0.001 were also present. Prediction of ophthalmopathy progression came a median roughly 7.1 months pre-onset.

V lost 3 bases and J lost 6; bases outside the gene matches: 12. The CDR3 contains 16 residues. Germline V CDR1 and CDR2: LNHDA, SQIVND (reference sequence). Absent ophthalmopathy progression within 18 months defined stable Graves' hyperthyroidism. This clonotype was sampled from a woman aged 18-29 years with Graves' hyperthyroidism. The chain couples TRBV19 to TRBJ1-1, with 8 nucleotides matching TRBD1. The sequenced sample was blood. The CDR3 is CASSMGDRGAGSEAFF. CDR3 bases: TGTGCCAGTAGTATGGGCGACAGGGGCGCCGGGTCTGAAGCTTTCTTT. The variable domain in full, completed from reference TRBV19 and TRBJ1-1, reads DGGITQSPKYLFRKEGQNVTLSCEQNLNHDAMYWYRQDPGQGLRLIYYSQIVNDFQKGDIAEGYSVSREKKESFPLTVTSAQKNPTAFYLCASSMGDRGAGSEAFFGQGTRLTVV.